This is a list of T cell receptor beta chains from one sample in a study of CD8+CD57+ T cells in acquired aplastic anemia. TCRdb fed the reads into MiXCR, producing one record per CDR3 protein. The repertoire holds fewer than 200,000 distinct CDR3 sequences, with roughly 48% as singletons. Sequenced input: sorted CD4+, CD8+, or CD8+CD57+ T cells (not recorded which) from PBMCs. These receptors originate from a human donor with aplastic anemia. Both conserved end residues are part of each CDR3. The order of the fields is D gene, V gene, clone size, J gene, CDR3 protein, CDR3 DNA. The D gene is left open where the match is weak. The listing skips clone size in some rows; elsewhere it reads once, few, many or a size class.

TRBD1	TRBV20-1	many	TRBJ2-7	CSARRQGYYEQYF	TGCAGTGCCCGCCGACAGGGATACTACGAGCAGTACTTC
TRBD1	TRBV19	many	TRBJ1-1	CAGSIVGTANTEAFF	TGTGCCGGTAGTATAGTCGGGACAGCGAACACTGAAGCTTTCTTT
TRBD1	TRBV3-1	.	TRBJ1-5	CASSQVPGGTQPQHF	TGTGCCAGCAGCCAAGTTCCAGGGGGGACTCAGCCCCAGCATTTT
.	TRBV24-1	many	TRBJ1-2	CATSDPGDRGYTF	TGTGCCACCAGTGACCCAGGAGATAGGGGCTACACCTTC
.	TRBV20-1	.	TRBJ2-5	CSASRTESQETQYF	TGCAGTGCTAGTCGGACAGAGTCCCAAGAGACCCAGTACTTC
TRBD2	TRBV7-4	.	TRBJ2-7	CASKSGGAYEQYF	TGTGCCAGCAAGTCGGGGGGGGCCTACGAGCAGTACTTC
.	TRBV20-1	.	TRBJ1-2	CSARDLKHANYGYTF	TGCAGTGCTAGAGATCTTAAACACGCTAACTATGGCTACACCTTC
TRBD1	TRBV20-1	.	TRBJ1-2	CSARQQGESYGYTF	TGCAGTGCTAGACAACAGGGGGAAAGCTATGGCTACACCTTC
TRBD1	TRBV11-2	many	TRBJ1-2	CASSSPRTGNYGYTF	TGTGCCAGCAGCTCCCCGAGGACAGGGAACTATGGCTACACCTTC
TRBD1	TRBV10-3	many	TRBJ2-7	CAITGTGYEQYF	TGTGCCATCACCGGGACAGGCTACGAGCAGTACTTC
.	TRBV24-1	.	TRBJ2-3	CATSSPRTPGDTQYF	TGTGCCACCAGCAGCCCCCGGACCCCCGGAGATACGCAGTATTTT
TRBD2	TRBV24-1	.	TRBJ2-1	CATSDPTSGRRNEQFF	TGTGCCACCAGTGACCCGACTAGCGGGAGGCGAAATGAGCAGTTCTTC
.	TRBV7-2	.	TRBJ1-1	CASSISGWATEAFF	TGTGCCAGCAGCATCAGCGGATGGGCGACTGAAGCTTTCTTT
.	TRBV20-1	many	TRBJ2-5	CSARDSRETQYF	TGCAGTGCTAGAGACTCCAGAGAGACCCAGTACTTC
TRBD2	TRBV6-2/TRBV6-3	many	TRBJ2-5	CASSYVPSGALQETQYF	TGTGCCAGCAGTTACGTGCCTAGCGGGGCCCTTCAAGAGACCCAGTACTTC
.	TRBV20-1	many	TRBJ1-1	CSARFDRQNTEAFF	TGCAGTGCTAGATTCGACAGACAGAACACTGAAGCTTTCTTT
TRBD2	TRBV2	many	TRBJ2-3	CASSDYRLAGATDTQYF	TGTGCCAGCAGCGATTATCGACTAGCGGGGGCGACAGATACGCAGTATTTT
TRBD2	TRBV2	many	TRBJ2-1	CASRELAGGPYYNEQFF	TGTGCCAGCAGAGAACTAGCGGGGGGGCCGTACTACAATGAGCAGTTCTTC
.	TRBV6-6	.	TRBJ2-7	CASSYSIEQYF	TGTGCCAGCAGTTACAGTATCGAGCAGTACTTC
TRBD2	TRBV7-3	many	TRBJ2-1	CASSSTSGVDNEQFF	TGTGCCAGCAGCTCCACTAGCGGGGTCGACAATGAGCAGTTCTTC
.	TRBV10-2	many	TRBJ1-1	CANSESNVNTEAFF	TGCGCCAACAGTGAGTCCAACGTGAACACTGAAGCTTTCTTT
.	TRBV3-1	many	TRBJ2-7	CASSQETAGEQYF	TGTGCCAGCAGCCAAGAGACAGCCGGCGAGCAGTACTTC
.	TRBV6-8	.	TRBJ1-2	CASSQPGHNYGYTF	TGTGCCAGCAGCCAGCCTGGGCATAACTATGGCTACACCTTC